Below, one TCR beta chain is given with its context. The data were taken from a study of T-cell memory formation after mild COVID-19. Turning to the study itself: TCR clusters largely stayed donor specific.

The V end lost 4 bases, the J end lost 0 bases, and 16 bases lay between the germline ends. This CDR3 region has 16 residues. Germline lookup yields CDR1 SGHNT and CDR2 YYREEE (reference sequence). TCRdb independently ran MiXCR on the 5' RACE reads; one entry per CDR3 protein. The sample lists about 290,000 distinct CDR3 sequences, approximately 15% occurring once. The receptor was isolated from a man between 18 and 35 years old who had mild COVID-19 (a few samples of this study predate the infection). Cell type and time point are not known. V gene TRBV5-4 combines with J gene TRBJ1-1; D uncertain. Source material: PBMCs or a T cell subset sorted from them (not recorded which). The CDR3 bases are TGTGCCAGCAGCACGGGCAATACAGAGATGAACACTGAAGCTTTCTTT. Translated, it gives CASSTGNTEMNTEAFF. The full variable domain, rest sourced from reference TRBV5-4 and TRBJ1-1, is ETGVTQSPTHLIKTRGQQVTLRCSSQSGHNTVSWYQQALGQGPQFIFQYYREEENGRGNFPPRFSGLQFPNYSSELNVNALELDDSALYLCASSTGNTEMNTEAFFGQGTRLTVV.